This TCR beta chain emerged from a study of shared clonotypes between healthy human individuals. CDR1 SGHRS and CDR2 YFSETQ come from the germline V gene. Unmatched junction bases numbered 5, after V lost 2 bases and J lost 5 bases. CDR3 size: 16 residues. Only in-frame clones appear in the TCRdb table, and some are missing; sequencing was by immunoSEQ multiplex PCR. The sample records about 770,000 clones, 72% being singletons. The receptor's source is a woman younger than 45 in good health. Sequenced input: memory CD4+ T cells sorted from blood. Subset in this sample: CD45RA-negative fraction. V and J are TRBV5-1 and TRBJ2-1; the match to TRBD2 covers 12 bases. DNA of the CDR3: TGCGCCAGCAGCTTCTCCGGGACTAGCGGGCACAATGAGCAGTTCTTC. Translating it yields CASSFSGTSGHNEQFF.